This T cell receptor (beta chain) was recorded in a study of T cell changes during pregnancy in multiple sclerosis. CDR3 length: 16 amino acids. The germline CDR1 and CDR2 sequences are SEHNR and FQNEAQ (reference sequence). The V segment lost 3 bases and the J segment 5 bases; nucleotides outside the gene matches: 9. Profiling relied on immunoSEQ multiplex PCR, and the TCRdb table lists in-frame clones only, not all of them. Of approximately 48,000 clones in the sample, around 94% are singletons; the top ten hold 4.5% to 5.5%. This material consisted of CD8+ T cells from peripheral blood mononuclear cells, taken before pregnancy. The genes are TRBV7-9 and TRBJ1-1; 10 nucleotides align to TRBD1. The source is a female donor with multiple sclerosis, enrolled in a pregnancy study. This CDR3 is CASSFGTGEVETEAFF. CDR3 sequence (DNA): TGTGCCAGCAGCTTCGGGACAGGGGAAGTTGAGACTGAAGCTTTCTTT.